The rows below give T cell receptor beta chains drawn from one sample of a study of OX40 agonist ivuxolimab in advanced cancers. Using immunoSEQ multiplex PCR, the repertoire was profiled, and TCRdb retains in-frame clones only, with some absent. The repertoire holds about 82,000 clones, with roughly 85% as singletons. Sequencing used CD4+ or CD8+ T cells sorted from blood, obtained in a trial of the OX40 agonist ivuxolimab. Receptors were obtained from an adult with an advanced solid tumor such as melanoma, head and neck, liver or kidney cancer. Both conserved end residues are part of each CDR3. Fields, in order: D gene, J gene, V gene, CDR3 protein. D genes are given only for firm matches.

d_gene: .; j_gene: TRBJ2-7; v_gene: TRBV9; CDR3aa: CASSVDPGYEQYF
d_gene: TRBD1; j_gene: TRBJ1-4; v_gene: TRBV25-1; CDR3aa: CASSVSGTGNEKLFF
d_gene: TRBD1; j_gene: TRBJ1-5; v_gene: TRBV2; CDR3aa: CASSPATGAGNQPQHF
d_gene: TRBD1; j_gene: TRBJ2-2; v_gene: TRBV6-4; CDR3aa: CASSDMGQGTGELFF
d_gene: .; j_gene: TRBJ2-5; v_gene: TRBV7-6; CDR3aa: CASSESQETQYF
d_gene: TRBD2; j_gene: TRBJ2-1; v_gene: TRBV9; CDR3aa: CASSVPSGSSYNEQFF
d_gene: .; j_gene: TRBJ2-3; v_gene: TRBV5-4; CDR3aa: CASQTRGGPTDTQYF
d_gene: .; j_gene: TRBJ1-5; v_gene: TRBV12-5; CDR3aa: CASLRGQNQPQHF
d_gene: .; j_gene: TRBJ2-5; v_gene: TRBV7-2; CDR3aa: CASSLRGSSGETQYF
d_gene: TRBD2; j_gene: TRBJ2-2; v_gene: TRBV7-8; CDR3aa: CASSSLGGANTGELFF
d_gene: TRBD2; j_gene: TRBJ2-5; v_gene: TRBV18; CDR3aa: CASSPRTSGATSQETQYF
d_gene: .; j_gene: TRBJ2-2; v_gene: TRBV5-1; CDR3aa: CASSLGVGQRFATGELFF
d_gene: TRBD1; j_gene: TRBJ2-7; v_gene: TRBV30; CDR3aa: CAWNRQGSPYEQYF
d_gene: .; j_gene: TRBJ1-5; v_gene: TRBV7-2; CDR3aa: CASSASSQPNQPQHF
d_gene: TRBD1; j_gene: TRBJ1-2; v_gene: TRBV7-6; CDR3aa: CASSLEGGRGRVGYTF
d_gene: TRBD1; j_gene: TRBJ1-5; v_gene: TRBV19; CDR3aa: CASSIWTGGGQPQHF
d_gene: TRBD1; j_gene: TRBJ1-6; v_gene: TRBV27; CDR3aa: CASSTSTGGNSPLHF
d_gene: TRBD2; j_gene: TRBJ2-5; v_gene: TRBV7-2; CDR3aa: CASSFSPAGGPETQYF
d_gene: .; j_gene: TRBJ2-5; v_gene: TRBV19; CDR3aa: CASSPTGVATQYF